What follows are 3 T cell receptor beta chains derived from one specimen sequenced in a study of T cells after yellow fever vaccination (dated by TCRdb to 2018 to 2020). To prepare the library, 5' RACE was applied. Data came from an Illumina HiSeq 2500. The public reads were reanalyzed by TCRdb: fastp trimming at Q25, MiXCR alignment, in-frame beta chains only. CDR3 protein sequences are deduplicated, and each keeps its most common genes and DNA. Present in this sample are about 580,000 distinct CDR3 sequences, about a sixth of which were seen just once. The top ten hold roughly a sixth of the sample. Explained via the paper, the treatment or condition label denotes: live attenuated yellow fever vaccine strain. Here the sequenced sample was PBMCs, taken 4 to 6 days after the first yellow fever vaccination. These receptors originate from a man younger than 30 who received the YFV17D yellow fever vaccine.

This chain connects TRBV5-8 to TRBJ1-2, with unresolved D. CDR3 length: 11 amino acids. Looked up from germline, CDR1 is SGHTS and CDR2 is YDEGEE. The germline V and J ends were trimmed by 2 bases and 8 bases, with 7 bases remaining between them. CDR3 sequence (DNA): TGTGCCAGCAGCTTATTTGACGGCTACACCTTC. This encodes CASSLFDGYTF.

The chain recombines TRBV18 with TRBJ2-1; possibly TRBD2 for D (7 bases). Per germline, CDR1 KGHSH and CDR2 LQKENI. V lost 1 base and J lost 5, with 15 bases in between. The CDR3 has 16 residues. In DNA, the CDR3 is TGTGCCAGCTCACCACTCTCGGGGGGCCCCGACAATGAGCAGTTCTTC. This translates into CASSPLSGGPDNEQFF.

The rearrangement links TRBV4-1 to TRBJ2-3; TRBD1 matches at 10 bases. The germline V gene encodes CDR1 MGHRA and CDR2 YSYEKL. J gave up 0 bases and V 0 bases, and 3 bases lay outside the gene matches. CDR3 length: 17 residues. The CDR3 DNA reads as TGCGCCAGCAGCCAAGATCCGGGACAGGGGAGCACAGATACGCAGTATTTT. It specifies CASSQDPGQGSTDTQYF.